A selection of T cell receptor beta chains follows, all from one sample in a study of OX40 agonist ivuxolimab in advanced cancers. Repertoires were generated with immunoSEQ multiplex PCR, while TCRdb's copy carries only in-frame clones and drops some. Of around 94,000 clones listed, 92% were seen once; the top ten hold less than 3.5%. The sample here was CD4+ or CD8+ T cells sorted from blood, taken in a trial of the OX40 agonist ivuxolimab. Receptors originate from an adult with an advanced solid tumor such as melanoma, head and neck, liver or kidney cancer. CDR3s include the opening cysteine and the closing phenylalanine or tryptophan. A D gene is named only where the DNA matches it firmly.

D: TRBD1; length: 14; V: TRBV19; J: TRBJ2-7; CDR3: CASSPGTGGYEQYF
D: TRBD2; length: 15; V: TRBV4-1; J: TRBJ2-7; CDR3: CASSQFGGSSYEQYF
D: -; length: 13; V: TRBV10-2; J: TRBJ2-3; CDR3: CASRSDSTDTQYF
D: -; length: 14; V: TRBV5-1; J: TRBJ2-7; CDR3: CASSLAGSSYEQYF
D: -; length: 14; V: TRBV6-1; J: TRBJ1-2; CDR3: CASRHRDLNYGYTF
D: -; length: 14; V: TRBV27; J: TRBJ1-5; CDR3: CASGERGGNQPQHF
D: -; length: 14; V: TRBV14; J: TRBJ2-1; CDR3: CASSQLANWDEQFF
D: -; length: 12; V: TRBV5-8; J: TRBJ1-2; CDR3: CASSQDSYGYTF
D: TRBD1; length: 12; V: TRBV25-1; J: TRBJ1-1; CDR3: CATRTGGTEAFF
D: -; length: 16; V: TRBV27; J: TRBJ1-6; CDR3: CASSKRLPTYNSPLHF